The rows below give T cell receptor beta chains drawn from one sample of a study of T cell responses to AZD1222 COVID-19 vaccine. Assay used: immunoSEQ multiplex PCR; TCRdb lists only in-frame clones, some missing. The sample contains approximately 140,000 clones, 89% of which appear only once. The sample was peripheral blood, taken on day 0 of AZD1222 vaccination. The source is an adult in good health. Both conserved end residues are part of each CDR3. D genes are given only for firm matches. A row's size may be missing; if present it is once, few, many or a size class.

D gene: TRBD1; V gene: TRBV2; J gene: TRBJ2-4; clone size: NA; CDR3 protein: CASPGQEGDIQYF; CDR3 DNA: TGTGCCAGCCCCGGACAGGAAGGGGACATTCAGTACTTC
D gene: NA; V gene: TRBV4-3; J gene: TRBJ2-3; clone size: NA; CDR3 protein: CASSQDTVPQDTQYF; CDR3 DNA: TGCGCCAGCAGCCAAGATACAGTGCCCCAAGATACGCAGTATTTT
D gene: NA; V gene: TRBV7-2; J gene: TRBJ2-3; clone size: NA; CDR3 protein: CASSLYQRGTDTQYF; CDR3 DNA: TGTGCCAGCAGCTTATACCAGCGGGGCACAGATACGCAGTATTTT
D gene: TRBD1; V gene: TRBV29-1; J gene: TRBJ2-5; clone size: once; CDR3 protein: CSVRGPLTGGGLSQETQYF; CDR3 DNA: TGCAGCGTCCGGGGGCCCCTGACAGGGGGGGGTTTGTCCCAAGAGACCCAGTACTTC
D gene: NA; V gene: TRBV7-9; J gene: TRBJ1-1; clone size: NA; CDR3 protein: CASSPDSLNTEAFF; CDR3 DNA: TGTGCCAGCAGCCCGGACAGCTTAAACACTGAAGCTTTCTTT
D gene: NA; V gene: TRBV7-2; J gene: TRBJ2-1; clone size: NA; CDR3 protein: CASSLDLRNNEQFF; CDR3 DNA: TGTGCCAGCAGCTTAGATCTGCGGAACAATGAGCAGTTCTTC
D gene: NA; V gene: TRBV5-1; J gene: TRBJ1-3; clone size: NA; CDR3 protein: CASSSSHGGNTIYF; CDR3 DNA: TGCGCCAGCAGCTCTAGCCACGGAGGAAACACCATATATTTT
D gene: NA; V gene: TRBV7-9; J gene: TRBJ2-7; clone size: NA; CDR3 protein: CASSLRTVTSYEQYF; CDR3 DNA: TGTGCCAGCAGCTTAAGGACTGTGACCTCCTACGAGCAGTACTTC
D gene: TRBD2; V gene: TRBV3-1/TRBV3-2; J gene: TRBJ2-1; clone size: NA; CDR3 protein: CASSQGLAGYNEQFF; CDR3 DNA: TGTGCCAGCAGCCAGGGACTAGCGGGATACAATGAGCAGTTCTTC
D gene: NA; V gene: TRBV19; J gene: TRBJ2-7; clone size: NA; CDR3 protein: CASSILHRINLYEQYF; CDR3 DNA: TGTGCCAGTAGTATTCTTCACAGGATTAACCTCTACGAGCAGTACTTC
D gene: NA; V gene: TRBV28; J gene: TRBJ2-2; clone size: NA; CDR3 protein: CASSEPLRALFF; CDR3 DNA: TGTGCCAGCAGTGAACCCCTAAGGGCGCTGTTTTTT
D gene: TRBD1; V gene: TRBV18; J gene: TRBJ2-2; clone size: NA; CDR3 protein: CASSTGGAAGELFF; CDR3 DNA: TGTGCCAGCTCCACAGGGGGCGCCGCCGGGGAGCTGTTTTTT
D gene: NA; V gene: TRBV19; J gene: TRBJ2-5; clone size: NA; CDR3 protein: CASSPRLQETQYF; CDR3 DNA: TGTGCCAGTAGTCCGAGACTTCAAGAGACCCAGTACTTC
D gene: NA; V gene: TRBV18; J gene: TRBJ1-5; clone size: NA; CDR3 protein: CASSPRYGEDQPQHF; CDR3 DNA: TGTGCCAGCTCTCCTCGTTACGGGGAGGATCAGCCCCAGCATTTT
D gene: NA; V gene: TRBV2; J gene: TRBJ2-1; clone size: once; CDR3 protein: CASSWGGTPSYNEQFF; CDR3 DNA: TGTGCCAGCAGTTGGGGCGGGACCCCCTCCTACAATGAGCAGTTCTTC
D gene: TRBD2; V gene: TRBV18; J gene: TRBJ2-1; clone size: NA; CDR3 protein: CASSPTLAGKNNEQFF; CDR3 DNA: TGTGCCAGCTCACCAACCCTAGCGGGGAAAAACAATGAGCAGTTCTTC
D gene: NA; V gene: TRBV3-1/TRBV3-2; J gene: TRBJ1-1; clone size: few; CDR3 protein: CASSARVANTEAFF; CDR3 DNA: TGTGCCAGCAGCGCAAGGGTGGCAAACACTGAAGCTTTCTTT
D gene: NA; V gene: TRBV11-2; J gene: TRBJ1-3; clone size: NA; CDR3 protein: CASSSNLGREAGNTIYF; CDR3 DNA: TGTGCCAGCAGCTCCAACCTGGGCAGGGAGGCAGGAAACACCATATATTTT
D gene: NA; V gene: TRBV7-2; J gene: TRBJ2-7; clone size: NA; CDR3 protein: CASSKTGAGGDEQYF; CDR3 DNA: TGTGCCAGCAGCAAGACGGGGGCCGGGGGCGACGAGCAGTACTTC
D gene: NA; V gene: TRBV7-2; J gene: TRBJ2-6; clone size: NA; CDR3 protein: CASSLGLGANVLTF; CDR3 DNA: TGTGCCAGCAGCTTGGGGCTCGGGGCCAACGTCCTGACTTTC
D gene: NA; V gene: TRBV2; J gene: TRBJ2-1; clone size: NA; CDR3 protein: CASNGMHNEQFF; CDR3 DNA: TGTGCCAGCAACGGGATGCACAATGAGCAGTTCTTC
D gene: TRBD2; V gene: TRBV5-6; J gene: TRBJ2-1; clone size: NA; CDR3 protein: CASSLPGLAGVNNEQFF; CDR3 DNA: TGTGCCAGCAGCTTGCCGGGACTAGCGGGAGTGAACAATGAGCAGTTCTTC
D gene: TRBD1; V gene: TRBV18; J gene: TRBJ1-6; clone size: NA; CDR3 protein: CASSPQGAGYNSPLHF; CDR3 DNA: TGTGCCAGCTCACCACAGGGGGCTGGGTATAATTCACCCCTCCACTTT
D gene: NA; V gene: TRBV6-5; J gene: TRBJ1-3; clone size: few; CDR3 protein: CASRTTLSGNTIYF; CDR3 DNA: TGTGCCAGCCGGACGACCCTCTCTGGAAACACCATATATTTT
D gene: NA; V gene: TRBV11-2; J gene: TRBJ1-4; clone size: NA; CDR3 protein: CASSSRGEKLFF; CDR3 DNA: TGTGCCAGCAGCTCCCGGGGGGAAAAACTGTTTTTT
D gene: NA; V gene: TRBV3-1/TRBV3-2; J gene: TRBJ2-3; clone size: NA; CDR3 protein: CASSQGYMSGTDTQYF; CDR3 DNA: TGTGCCAGCAGCCAAGGATATATGTCGGGTACGGATACGCAGTATTTT
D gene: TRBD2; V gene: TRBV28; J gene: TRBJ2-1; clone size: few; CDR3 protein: CASRFRGSIYNEQFF; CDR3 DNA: TGTGCCAGCCGATTCCGCGGGAGCATATACAATGAGCAGTTCTTC
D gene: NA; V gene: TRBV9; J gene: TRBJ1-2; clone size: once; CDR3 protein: CASTVGRTLKSYGYTF; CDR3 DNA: TGTGCCAGCACCGTTGGACGGACACTTAAATCCTATGGCTACACCTTC
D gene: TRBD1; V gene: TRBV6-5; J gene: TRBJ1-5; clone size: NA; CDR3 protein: CASRDRVQPQHF; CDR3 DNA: TGTGCCAGCAGAGACAGGGTTCAGCCCCAGCATTTT
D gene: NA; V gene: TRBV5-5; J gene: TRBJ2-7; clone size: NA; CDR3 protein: CASSLIVPGEEQYF; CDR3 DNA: TGTGCCAGCAGCTTGATAGTTCCGGGAGAAGAGCAGTACTTC
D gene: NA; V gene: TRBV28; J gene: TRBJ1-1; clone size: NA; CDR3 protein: CASSLQGKPEAFF; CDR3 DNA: TGTGCCAGCAGTTTACAGGGGAAACCTGAAGCTTTCTTT
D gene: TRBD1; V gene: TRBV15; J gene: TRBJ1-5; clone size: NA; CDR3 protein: CATSPTGTGRLQPQHF; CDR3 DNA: TGTGCCACCAGCCCAACCGGGACAGGGAGACTCCAGCCCCAGCATTTT
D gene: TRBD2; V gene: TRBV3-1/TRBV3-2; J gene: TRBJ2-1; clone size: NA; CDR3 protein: CAMGGPSSYNEQFF; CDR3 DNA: TGTGCCATGGGAGGGCCGAGCTCCTACAATGAGCAGTTCTTC
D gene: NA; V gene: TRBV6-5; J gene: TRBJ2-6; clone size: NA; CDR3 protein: CASTTHRSGANVLTF; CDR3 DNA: TGTGCCAGCACTACACACCGCTCTGGGGCCAACGTCCTGACTTTC
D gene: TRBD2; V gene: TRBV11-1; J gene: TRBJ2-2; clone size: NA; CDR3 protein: CASSSLAGAHTGELFF; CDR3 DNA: TGTGCCAGCAGCTCCTTAGCGGGAGCTCACACCGGGGAGCTGTTTTTT
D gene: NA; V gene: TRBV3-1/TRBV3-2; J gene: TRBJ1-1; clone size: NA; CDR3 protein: CASSQVGQARSTEAFF; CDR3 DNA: TGTGCCAGCAGCCAAGTCGGGCAGGCTCGTTCTACTGAAGCTTTCTTT
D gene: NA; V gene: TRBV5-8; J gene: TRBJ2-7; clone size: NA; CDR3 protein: CAQRGLSSYEQYF; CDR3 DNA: TGTGCCCAACGGGGGTTGAGCTCCTACGAGCAGTACTTC
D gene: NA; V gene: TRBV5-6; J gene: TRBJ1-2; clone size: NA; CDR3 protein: CASSLLGRAHGYTF; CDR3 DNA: TGTGCCAGCAGCTTGTTGGGCAGGGCGCATGGCTACACCTTC
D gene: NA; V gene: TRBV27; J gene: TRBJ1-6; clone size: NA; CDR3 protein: CASSLSGPGRLNSPLHF; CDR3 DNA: TGTGCCAGCAGTTTATCGGGGCCAGGGAGGTTAAATTCACCCCTCCACTTT
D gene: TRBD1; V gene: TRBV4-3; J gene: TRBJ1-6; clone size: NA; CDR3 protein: CASSQAGQINSPLHF; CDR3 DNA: TGCGCCAGCAGCCAGGCGGGACAGATAAATTCACCCCTCCACTTT
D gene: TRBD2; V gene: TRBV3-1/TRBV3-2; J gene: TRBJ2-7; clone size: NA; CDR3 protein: CASSLLAGEQYF; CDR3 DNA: TGTGCCAGCAGCCTACTAGCGGGCGAGCAGTACTTC
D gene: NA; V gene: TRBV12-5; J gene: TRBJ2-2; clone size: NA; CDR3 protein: CASAREQAGELFF; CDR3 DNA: TGTGCTAGTGCCCGGGAGCAGGCCGGGGAGCTGTTTTTT
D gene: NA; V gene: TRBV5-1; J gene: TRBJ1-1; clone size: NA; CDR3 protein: CASSFESMNTEAFF; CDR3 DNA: TGCGCCAGCAGCTTTGAAAGCATGAACACTGAAGCTTTCTTT
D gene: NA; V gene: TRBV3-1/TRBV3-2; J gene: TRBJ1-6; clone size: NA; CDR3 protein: CASSQAGWNSPLHF; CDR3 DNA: TGTGCCAGCAGCCAAGCAGGGTGGAATTCACCCCTCCACTTT
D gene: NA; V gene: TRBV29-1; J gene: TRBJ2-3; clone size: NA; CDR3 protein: CSVGGRGSTDTQYF; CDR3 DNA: TGCAGCGTTGGGGGAAGGGGTAGCACAGATACGCAGTATTTT
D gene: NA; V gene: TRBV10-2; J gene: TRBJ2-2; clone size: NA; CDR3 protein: CASSESSAATGELFF; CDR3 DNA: TGCGCCAGCAGTGAGTCGTCAGCGGCCACCGGGGAGCTGTTTTTT
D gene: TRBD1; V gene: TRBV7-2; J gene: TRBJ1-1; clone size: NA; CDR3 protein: CASSLSRGTTEAFF; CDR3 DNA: TGTGCCAGCAGCTTATCCAGGGGGACCACTGAAGCTTTCTTT
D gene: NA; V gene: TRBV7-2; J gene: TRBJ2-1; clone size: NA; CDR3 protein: CASSLFGSGLEQFF; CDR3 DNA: TGTGCCAGCAGCTTATTCGGGTCGGGGCTTGAGCAGTTCTTC
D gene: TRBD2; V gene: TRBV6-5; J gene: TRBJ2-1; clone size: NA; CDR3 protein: CASRPTGTIYNEQFF; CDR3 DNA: TGTGCCAGCAGACCTACCGGGACTATCTACAATGAGCAGTTCTTC
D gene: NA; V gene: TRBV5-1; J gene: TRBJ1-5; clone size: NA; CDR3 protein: CASSLAGAGNQPQHF; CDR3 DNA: TGCGCCAGCAGCTTGGCGGGGGCGGGCAATCAGCCCCAGCATTTT
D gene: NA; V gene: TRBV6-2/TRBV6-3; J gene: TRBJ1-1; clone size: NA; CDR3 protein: CASSYGPLMNTEAFF; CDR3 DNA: TGTGCCAGCAGTTACGGGCCCTTAATGAACACTGAAGCTTTCTTT
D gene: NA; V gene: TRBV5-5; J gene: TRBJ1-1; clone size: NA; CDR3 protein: CASSSYTINTEAFF; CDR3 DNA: TGTGCCAGCAGCTCTTACACGATCAACACTGAAGCTTTCTTT
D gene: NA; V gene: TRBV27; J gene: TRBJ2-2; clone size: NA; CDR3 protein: CASRGTRNTGELFF; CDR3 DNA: TGTGCCAGCAGGGGGACAAGGAACACCGGGGAGCTGTTTTTT
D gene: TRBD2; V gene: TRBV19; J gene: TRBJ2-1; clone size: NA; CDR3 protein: CASSILAGANNEQFF; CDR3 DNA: TGTGCCAGTAGTATCCTAGCGGGAGCGAACAATGAGCAGTTCTTC
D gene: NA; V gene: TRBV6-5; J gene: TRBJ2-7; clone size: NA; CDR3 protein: CASSYSQGLSYEQYF; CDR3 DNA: TGTGCCAGCAGTTACTCCCAGGGCCTGTCCTACGAGCAGTACTTC
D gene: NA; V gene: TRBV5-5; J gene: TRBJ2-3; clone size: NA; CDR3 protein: CASSSLANTQYF; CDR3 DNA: TGTGCCAGCAGCAGTCTAGCCAATACGCAGTATTTT
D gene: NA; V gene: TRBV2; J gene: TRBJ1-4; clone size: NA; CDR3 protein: CASTENRVGEKLFF; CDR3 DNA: TGTGCCAGCACTGAAAATAGGGTCGGGGAAAAACTGTTTTTT
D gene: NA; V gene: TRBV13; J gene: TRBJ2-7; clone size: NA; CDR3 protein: CASSPSSGTGSLQYF; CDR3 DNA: TGTGCCAGCAGCCCGAGCTCCGGGACCGGTTCGTTGCAGTACTTC